This TCR beta chain was recovered during a study of shared clonotypes between healthy human individuals. Study-level findings and limits: It was only blood that was sampled, and tissue repertoires likely differ.

The CDR3 totals 14 residues. The germline CDR1 and CDR2 sequences are LNHDA and SQIVND (reference sequence). Trimming took off 3 bases at V and 1 base at J, with 9 bases between the two ends. The data were produced by immunoSEQ multiplex PCR, yet TCRdb's version contains in-frame clones alone and is incomplete. The table lists about 1.9 million clones, about 93% of them singletons. CD45RO-negative cells were positively selected for CCR7, leaving out terminally differentiated effector memory CD45RA+ cells. In the case of this clone: Antigen: not known.

The TCR comes from a man in his late teens or twenties in good health. Some clones in this sample may be carry-over from other donors' samples. The chain recombines TRBV19 with TRBJ1-1; D is uncertain. The material sequenced was naive CD8+ T cells from PBMCs. The CDR3 protein is CASSISWQNTEAFF. DNA for the CDR3: TGTGCCAGTAGTATTAGTTGGCAGAACACTGAAGCTTTCTTT.